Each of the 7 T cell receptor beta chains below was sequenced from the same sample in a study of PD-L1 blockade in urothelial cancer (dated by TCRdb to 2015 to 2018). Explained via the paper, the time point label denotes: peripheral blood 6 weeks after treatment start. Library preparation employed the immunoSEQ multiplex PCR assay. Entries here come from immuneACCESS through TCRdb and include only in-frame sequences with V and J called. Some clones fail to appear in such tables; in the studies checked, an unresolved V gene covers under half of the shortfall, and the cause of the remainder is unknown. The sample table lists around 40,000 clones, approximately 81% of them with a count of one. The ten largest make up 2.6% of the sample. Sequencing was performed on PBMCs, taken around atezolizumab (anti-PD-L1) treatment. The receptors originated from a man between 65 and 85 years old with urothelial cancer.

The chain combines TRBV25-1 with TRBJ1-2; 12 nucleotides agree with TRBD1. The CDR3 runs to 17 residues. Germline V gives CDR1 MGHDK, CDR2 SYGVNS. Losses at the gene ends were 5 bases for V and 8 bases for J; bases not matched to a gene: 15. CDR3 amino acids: CASSHSPGTGGSGGYTF. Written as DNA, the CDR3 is TGTGCCAGCAGTCACAGTCCCGGGACAGGGGGCTCGGGGGGCTACACCTTC.

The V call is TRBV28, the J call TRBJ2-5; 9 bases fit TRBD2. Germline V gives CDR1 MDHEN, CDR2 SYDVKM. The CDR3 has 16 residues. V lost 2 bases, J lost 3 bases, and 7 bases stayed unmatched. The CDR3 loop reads CASSLKIAGAEETQYF. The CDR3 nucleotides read TGTGCCAGCAGTTTAAAGATAGCGGGAGCGGAAGAGACCCAGTACTTC. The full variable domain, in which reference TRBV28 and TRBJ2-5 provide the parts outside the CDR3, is DVKVTQSSRYLVKRTGEKVFLECVQDMDHENMFWYRQDPGLGLRLIYFSYDVKMKEKGDIPEGYSVSREKKERFSLILESASTNQTSMYLCASSLKIAGAEETQYFGPGTRLLVL.

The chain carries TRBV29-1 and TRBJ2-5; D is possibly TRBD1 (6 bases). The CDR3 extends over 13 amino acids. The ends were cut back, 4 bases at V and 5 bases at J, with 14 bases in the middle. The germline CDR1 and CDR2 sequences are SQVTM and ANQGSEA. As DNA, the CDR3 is TGCAGCGTTGTGAACAGGGCCCGGGAGACCCAGTACTTC. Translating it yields CSVVNRARETQYF.

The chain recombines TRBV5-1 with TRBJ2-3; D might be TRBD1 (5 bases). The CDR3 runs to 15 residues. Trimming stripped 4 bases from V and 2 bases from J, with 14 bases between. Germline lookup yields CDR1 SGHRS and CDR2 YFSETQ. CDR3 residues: CASSADIEPTDTQYF. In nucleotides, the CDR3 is TGCGCCAGCAGCGCGGACATCGAACCCACAGATACGCAGTATTTT.

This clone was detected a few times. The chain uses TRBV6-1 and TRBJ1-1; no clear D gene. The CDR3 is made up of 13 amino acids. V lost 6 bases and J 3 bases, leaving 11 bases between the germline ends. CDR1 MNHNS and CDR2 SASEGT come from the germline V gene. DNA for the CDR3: TGTGCCAGCAGACTATCCTGGGACACTGAAGCTTTCTTT. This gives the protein CASRLSWDTEAFF.

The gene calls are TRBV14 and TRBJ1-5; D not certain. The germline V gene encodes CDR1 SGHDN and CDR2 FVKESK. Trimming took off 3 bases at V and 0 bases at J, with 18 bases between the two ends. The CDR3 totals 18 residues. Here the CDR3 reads CASSHPPRGDNSNQPQHF. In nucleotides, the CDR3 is TGTGCCAGCAGCCACCCCCCCCGCGGCGATAATAGCAATCAGCCCCAGCATTTT.

Here the CDR3 DNA reads TGTGCCAGCAGTCCCCAACTAGCGGGAGCGGGCGAGCAGTACTTC. Translated, it gives CASSPQLAGAGEQYF. The rearrangement joins TRBV27 to TRBJ2-7; 11 bases are a match to TRBD2. V was pared by 5 bases and J by 6 bases, with 9 bases of the junction left unmatched. Germline CDR1 is MNHEY and CDR2 is SMNVEV (reference sequence). This CDR3 is 15 amino acids long.